The clone carrying this T cell receptor beta chain was seen more than once but under ten times. The antigen is undetermined. Newly diagnosed patients aged 18 to 65 had hyperthyroidism of under 2 months' duration. There were TCR beta CDR3 regions amplified from RNA transcripts. Carried out on the TCR CDR3, a first-round RT-PCR used the HTBI primer set. Via MiXCR, TCRdb re-called the multiplex PCR reads, giving one row per CDR3 protein. Among around 480,000 distinct CDR3 sequences listed, around an eighth were seen once. This specimen belongs to a study of T cells in Graves' hyperthyroidism and ophthalmopathy. Points from the study as a whole: Ophthalmopathy, as predicted by the model, came a median about seven months after the prediction.

The sequenced material came from blood. The sequence was obtained from a woman aged 18 to 35 with Graves' hyperthyroidism.

CDR3 sequence: CSARDLRGDSNQPQHF. For the CDR3, the DNA is TGCAGTGCTAGAGATTTAAGGGGCGATAGCAATCAGCCCCAGCATTTT. V usage is TRBV20-1 and J usage is TRBJ1-5, with a tentative D call TRBD1 (5 bases). CDR1 and CDR2 (germline): DFQATT, SNEGSKA (reference sequence). The CDR3 has 16 amino acids. Deletions cut 0 bases from V and 0 bases from J, with 12 bases between.